These T cell receptor beta chains were read from a single sample in a study of patients and donors after allogeneic stem cell transplantation. TCRdb reprocessed the RT-PCR reads via MiXCR and lists one record per CDR3 protein. The sample records 110,000 or so distinct CDR3 sequences, approximately 40% being singletons. Specimen: blood, either unsorted or a sorted T cell fraction (not recorded which). Receptor source: a human donor who was either an allogeneic HSCT recipient or a stem cell or donor lymphocyte infusion donor (not recorded which). It is not recorded whose cells these are; they may come from a transplant donor. CDR3s include the opening cysteine and the closing phenylalanine or tryptophan. A D gene is named only where the DNA matches it firmly. Expanded clones are given a class, and other clones once, few, many or no size at all.

TRBV6-5,.,.,TRBJ2-1,CASSYSIGGSSYNEQFF,TGTGCCAGCAGTTACTCGATCGGCGGAAGCTCCTACAATGAGCAGTTCTTC
TRBV6-2/TRBV6-3,.,TRBD2,TRBJ2-1,CASSFREGPNEQFF,TGTGCCAGCAGTTTCCGGGAGGGCCCCAATGAGCAGTTCTTC
TRBV6-5,many,.,TRBJ1-6,CASSTLTSSYNSPLHF,TGTGCCAGCAGCACCCTTACCAGCTCCTATAATTCACCCCTCCACTTT
TRBV2,few,.,TRBJ1-6,CASQIGTPGNNSPLHF,TGTGCCAGCCAAATCGGCACCCCGGGGAATAATTCACCCCTCCACTTT
TRBV7-9,.,TRBD1,TRBJ2-3,CASSGQGGDTQYF,TGTGCCAGCAGCGGACAGGGAGGAGATACGCAGTATTTT
TRBV7-2,.,.,TRBJ1-1,CASSLERDTEAFF,TGTGCCAGCAGCTTAGAGAGGGACACTGAAGCTTTCTTT
TRBV14,.,.,TRBJ1-2,CASSQGLGPYGYTF,TGTGCCAGCAGCCAAGGTTTGGGACCCTATGGCTACACCTTC
TRBV5-1,.,.,TRBJ2-4,CASSLGGESIQYF,TGCGCCAGCAGCTTGGGGGGAGAGAGCATTCAGTACTTC
TRBV11-2,.,TRBD2,TRBJ2-5,CASSLGGGVLSETQYF,TGTGCCAGCAGCTTAGGCGGGGGAGTGTTGTCGGAGACCCAGTACTTC
TRBV7-9,.,TRBD1,TRBJ1-2,CASSLARVDRGDYGYTF,TGTGCCAGCAGCTTAGCGCGAGTGGACAGGGGGGACTATGGCTACACCTTC
TRBV6-5,.,.,TRBJ1-1,CASSYSGTNTEAFF,TGTGCCAGCAGTTACTCGGGGACCAACACTGAAGCTTTCTTT
TRBV13,few,.,TRBJ1-2,CASSLTATNYGYTF,TGTGCCAGCAGCTTAACAGCTACTAACTATGGCTACACCTTC